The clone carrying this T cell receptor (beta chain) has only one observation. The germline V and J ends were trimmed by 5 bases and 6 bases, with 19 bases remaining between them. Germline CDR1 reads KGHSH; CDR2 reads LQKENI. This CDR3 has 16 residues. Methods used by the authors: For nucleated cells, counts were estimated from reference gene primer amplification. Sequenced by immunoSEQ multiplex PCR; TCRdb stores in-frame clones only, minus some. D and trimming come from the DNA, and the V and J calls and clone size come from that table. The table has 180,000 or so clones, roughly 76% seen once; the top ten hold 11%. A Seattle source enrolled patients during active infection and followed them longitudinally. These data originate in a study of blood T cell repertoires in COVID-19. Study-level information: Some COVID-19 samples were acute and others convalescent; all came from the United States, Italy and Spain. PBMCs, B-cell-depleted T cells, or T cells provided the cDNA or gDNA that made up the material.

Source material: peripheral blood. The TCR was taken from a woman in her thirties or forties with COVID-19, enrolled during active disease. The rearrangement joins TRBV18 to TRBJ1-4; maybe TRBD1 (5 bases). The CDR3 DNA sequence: TGTGCCAGCTCAGCCCCCTTGTGGAGGGGAGATGAAAAACTGTTTTTT. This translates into CASSAPLWRGDEKLFF.